This TCR beta chain appears in the sequencing data of a study of regulatory T cells in long-lasting Graves disease. General study points: Among samples with persistent disease, TRBV28, TRBJ1-2 and TRBJ2-5 were favored.

This sample's time point: newly diagnosed GD, antithyroid drugs for less than 3 months. The TCR library used RNA extracted from PBMCs. Trimming left V 2 bases short and J 5 bases short, with 19 bases between. The CDR3 is made up of 17 amino acids. Per the germline V gene, CDR1 is MNHEY and CDR2 is SVGEGT. The authors built TCR beta libraries using iRepertoire HTBI primers and Arm-PCR of CDR3 regions. In TCRdb, the multiplex PCR reads were re-called with MiXCR into one record per CDR3 protein. In the table there are approximately 360,000 distinct CDR3 sequences, 12% of which are singletons. Ten or more counts support this clonotype. Its antigen is still unknown. These data also formed part of another study, on T cells in Graves' hyperthyroidism and ophthalmopathy.

Specimen: peripheral blood mononuclear cells (PBMCs), collected at new diagnosis, from a patient treated with antithyroid drugs. This sequence joins TRBV6-2 or TRBV6-3 and TRBJ1-3; D may be TRBD1 (6 bases). This receptor was taken from a woman in her late teens or twenties with Graves disease. The CDR3 is CASSYTLQGTNRNTIYF. CDR3 nucleotide sequence: TGTGCCAGCAGTTACACCTTACAGGGAACAAATAGAAACACCATATATTTT.